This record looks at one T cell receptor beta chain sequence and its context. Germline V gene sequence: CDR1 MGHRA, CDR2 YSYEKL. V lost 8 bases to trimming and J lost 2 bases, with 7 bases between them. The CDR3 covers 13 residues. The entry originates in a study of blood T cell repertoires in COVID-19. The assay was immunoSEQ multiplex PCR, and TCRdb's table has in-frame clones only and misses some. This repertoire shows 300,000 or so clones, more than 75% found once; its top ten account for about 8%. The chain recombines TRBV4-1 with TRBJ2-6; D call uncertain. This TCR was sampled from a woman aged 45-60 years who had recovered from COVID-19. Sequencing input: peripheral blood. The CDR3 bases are TGCGCCAGCTGTATCCCTGGGGCCAACGTCCTGACTTTC. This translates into CASCIPGANVLTF.